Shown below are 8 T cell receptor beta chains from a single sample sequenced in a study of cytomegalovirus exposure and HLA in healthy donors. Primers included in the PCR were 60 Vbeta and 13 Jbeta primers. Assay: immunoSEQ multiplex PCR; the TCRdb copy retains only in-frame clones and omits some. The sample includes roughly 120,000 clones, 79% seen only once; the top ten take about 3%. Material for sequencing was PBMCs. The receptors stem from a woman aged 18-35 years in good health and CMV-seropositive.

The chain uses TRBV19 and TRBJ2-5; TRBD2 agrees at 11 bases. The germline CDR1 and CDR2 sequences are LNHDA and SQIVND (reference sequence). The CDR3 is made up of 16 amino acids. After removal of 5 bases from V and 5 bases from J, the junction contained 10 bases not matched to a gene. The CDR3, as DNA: TGTGCCAGTAGTGCCTTAGCGGGAGGGCCCGGGGAGACCCAGTACTTC. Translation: CASSALAGGPGETQYF.

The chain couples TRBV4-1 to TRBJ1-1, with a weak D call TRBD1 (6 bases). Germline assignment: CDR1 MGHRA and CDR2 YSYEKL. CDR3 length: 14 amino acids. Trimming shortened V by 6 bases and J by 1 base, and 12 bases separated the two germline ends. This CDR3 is CASRGTLKNTEAFF. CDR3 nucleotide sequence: TGCGCCAGCAGGGGGACACTGAAGAACACTGAAGCTTTCTTT.

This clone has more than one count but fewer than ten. The DNA for the CDR3 is TGCGCCAGCAGTCAAGGAGACTACGAGCAGTACTTC. Its protein is CASSQGDYEQYF. This chain uses TRBV23-1 with TRBJ2-7; D gene unclear. TRBV23-1 is designated an ORF whose function remains uncertain. This CDR3 is built from 12 residues. V lost 2 bases and J 3 bases, leaving 5 bases between the germline ends.

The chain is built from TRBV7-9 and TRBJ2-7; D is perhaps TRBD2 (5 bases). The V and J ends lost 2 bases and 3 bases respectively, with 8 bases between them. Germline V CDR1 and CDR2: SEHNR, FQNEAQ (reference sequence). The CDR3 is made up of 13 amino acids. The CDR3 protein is CASSLTDFYEQYF. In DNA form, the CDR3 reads TGTGCCAGCAGCTTAACGGACTTCTACGAGCAGTACTTC.

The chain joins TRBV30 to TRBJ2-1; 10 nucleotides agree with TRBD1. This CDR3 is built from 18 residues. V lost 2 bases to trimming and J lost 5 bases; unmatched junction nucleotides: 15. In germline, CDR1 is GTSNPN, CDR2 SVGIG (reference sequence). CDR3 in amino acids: CAWSFLGQGRTRDNEQFF. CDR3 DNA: TGTGCCTGGAGTTTTTTGGGACAGGGGCGGACTAGGGACAATGAGCAGTTCTTC.

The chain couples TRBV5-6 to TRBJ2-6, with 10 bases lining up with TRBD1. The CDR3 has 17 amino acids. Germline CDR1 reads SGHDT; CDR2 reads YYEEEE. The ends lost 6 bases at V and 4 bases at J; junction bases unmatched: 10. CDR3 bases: TGTGCCAGCAACGACCGGGACAGGGGTAGAGGGGCCAACGTCCTGACTTTC. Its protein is CASNDRDRGRGANVLTF.

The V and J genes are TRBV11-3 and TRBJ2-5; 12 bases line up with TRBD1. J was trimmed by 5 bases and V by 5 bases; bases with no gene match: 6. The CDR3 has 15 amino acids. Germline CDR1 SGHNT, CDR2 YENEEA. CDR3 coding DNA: TGTGCCAGCAGCCCGGGACAGGGGGCTTGGGAGACCCAGTACTTC. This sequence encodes CASSPGQGAWETQYF.

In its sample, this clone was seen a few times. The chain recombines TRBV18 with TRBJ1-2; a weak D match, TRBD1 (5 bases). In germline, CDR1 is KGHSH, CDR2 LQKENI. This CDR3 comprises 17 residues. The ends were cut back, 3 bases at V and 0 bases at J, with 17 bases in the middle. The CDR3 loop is CASSPQSDSPANYGYTF. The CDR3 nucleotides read TGTGCCAGCTCACCCCAATCCGACAGCCCAGCTAACTATGGCTACACCTTC.